This T cell receptor (beta chain) was captured by sequencing in a study of blood T cells in healthy people across ages. CDR3 size: 16 residues. Germline V gene data show CDR1 as SGHAT and CDR2 as FQDESV (reference sequence). V lost 7 bases and J 1 base, leaving 17 bases between the germline ends. A sample-barcoded 5' primer and a J-beta primer mix were used in a second PCR of roughly 6 to 12 cycles. One entry per CDR3 protein results from TCRdb running MiXCR on the 5' RACE reads. The top ten hold 20% to 25% of the sample, which has about 970,000 distinct CDR3 sequences, about 51% seen once. This clonotype was obtained from a woman in her fifties or sixties in good health. The chain links TRBV11-1 to TRBJ2-4; TRBD1 or TRBD2 may be the D gene (5 bases each). The sequenced sample was blood. The CDR3 sequence: CASISRPGRAKNIQYF. Here the CDR3 DNA reads TGTGCCAGCATTTCAAGGCCGGGACGGGCCAAAAACATTCAGTACTTC.